This TCR beta chain was captured in a study of blood T cell repertoires in COVID-19. Germline loops: CDR1 MNHEY, CDR2 SMNVEV (reference sequence). V dropped 0 bases and J dropped 4 bases, with 16 bases sitting between them. This CDR3 spans 17 amino acids. Participant ages covered about 18 to 100 years across about two dozen US areas. Participants were placed into cohorts based on the clinical history they reported. Original data processing: Reference gene primer amplification yielded estimated nucleated cell counts. This table comes from immunoSEQ multiplex PCR, and its TCRdb copy is limited to in-frame clones, with some not included. V, J and clone size were drawn from that table, and D and trimming were deduced from the DNA. Of roughly 250,000 clones listed, 80% to 90% were seen once; the top ten hold around 3%.

The gene calls are TRBV27 and TRBJ2-1; perhaps TRBD1 as D (5 bases). The clonotype originates from a woman between 40 and 50 years old who had been exposed to COVID-19. What was sequenced was PBMCs or T cells enriched from blood (not recorded which). The CDR3 here is CASSLSPTEQIYNEQFF. CDR3 in DNA: TGTGCCAGCAGTTTATCTCCGACAGAACAGATTTACAATGAGCAGTTCTTC.